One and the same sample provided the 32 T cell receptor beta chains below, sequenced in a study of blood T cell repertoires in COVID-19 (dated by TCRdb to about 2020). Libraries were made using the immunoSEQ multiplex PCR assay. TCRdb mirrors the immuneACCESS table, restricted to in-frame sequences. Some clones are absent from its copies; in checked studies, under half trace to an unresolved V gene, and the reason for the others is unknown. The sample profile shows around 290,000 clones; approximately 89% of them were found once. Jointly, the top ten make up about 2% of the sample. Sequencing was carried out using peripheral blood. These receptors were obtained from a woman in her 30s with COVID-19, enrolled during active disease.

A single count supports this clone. The CDR3 protein is CASSLRTSGYYEQYF. The CDR3 bases are TGTGCCAGCAGCCTCCGGACTAGCGGTTACTACGAGCAGTACTTC. The chain couples TRBV7-2 to TRBJ2-7; 10 bases are a match to TRBD2. V lost 5 bases and J lost 3; bases outside the gene matches: 7. Germline values: CDR1 SGHTA, CDR2 FQGNSA. CDR3 length: 15 residues. Full variable domain (rest looked up from reference TRBV7-2 and TRBJ2-7): GAGVSQSPSNKVTEKGKDVELRCDPISGHTALYWYRQSLGQGLEFLIYFQGNSAPDKSGLPSDRFSAERTGGSVSTLTIQRTQQEDSAVYLCASSLRTSGYYEQYFGPGTRLTVT.

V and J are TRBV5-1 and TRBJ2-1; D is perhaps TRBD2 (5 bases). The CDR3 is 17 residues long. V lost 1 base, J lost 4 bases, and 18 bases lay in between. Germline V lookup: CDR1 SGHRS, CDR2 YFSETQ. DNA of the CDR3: TGCGCCAGCAGCTTGTACCGGGTGCCAGCGGAGTACAATGAGCAGTTCTTC. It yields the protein CASSLYRVPAEYNEQFF.

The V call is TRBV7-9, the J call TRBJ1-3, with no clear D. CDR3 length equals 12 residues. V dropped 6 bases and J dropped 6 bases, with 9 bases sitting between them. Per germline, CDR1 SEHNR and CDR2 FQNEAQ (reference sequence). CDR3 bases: TGTGCCAGCAGTCCACTTGTAAACACCATATATTTT. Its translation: CASSPLVNTIYF. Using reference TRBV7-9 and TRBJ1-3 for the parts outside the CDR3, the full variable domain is DTGVSQNPRHKITKRGQNVTFRCDPISEHNRLYWYRQTLGQGPEFLTYFQNEAQLEKSRLLSDRFSAERPKGSFSTLEIQRTEQGDSAMYLCASSPLVNTIYFGEGSWLTVV.

CDR3 nucleotides: TGTGCCAGCAGTTACCGGGAGCTTACGGGCTACACCTTC. It codes for CASSYRELTGYTF. This rearrangement joins TRBV28 to TRBJ1-2; D call uncertain. Trimming removed 4 bases from V and 8 bases from J, with 14 bases in between. The CDR3 has 13 amino acids. CDR1 is MDHEN, CDR2 SYDVKM, per germline.

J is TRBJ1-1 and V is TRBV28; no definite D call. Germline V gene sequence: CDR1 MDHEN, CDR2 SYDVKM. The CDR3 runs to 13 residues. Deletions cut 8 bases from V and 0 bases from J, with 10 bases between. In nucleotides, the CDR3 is TGTGCCAGCCAGGCTCCCATGAACACTGAAGCTTTCTTT. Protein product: CASQAPMNTEAFF.

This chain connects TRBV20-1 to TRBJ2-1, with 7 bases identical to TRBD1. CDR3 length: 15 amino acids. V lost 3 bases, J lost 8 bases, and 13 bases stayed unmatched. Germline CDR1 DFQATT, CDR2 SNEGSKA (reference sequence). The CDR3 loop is CSASQLGQVEDEQFF. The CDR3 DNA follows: TGCAGTGCTAGTCAACTTGGACAGGTGGAGGATGAGCAGTTCTTC.

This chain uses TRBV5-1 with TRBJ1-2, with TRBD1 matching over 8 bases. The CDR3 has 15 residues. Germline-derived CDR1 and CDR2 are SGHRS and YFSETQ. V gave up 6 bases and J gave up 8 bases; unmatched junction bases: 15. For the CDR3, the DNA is TGCGCCAGCACCACCGGGACAGGAGCTTTTGGAGGCTACACCTTC. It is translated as CASTTGTGAFGGYTF.

The CDR3 loop is CASSLLAGGTTGELFF. The DNA for the CDR3 is TGTGCCAGCAGCTTGCTAGCGGGAGGGACCACCGGGGAGCTGTTTTTT. This rearrangement joins TRBV5-5 to TRBJ2-2, with 12 bases matching TRBD2. The length of the CDR3 is 16 residues. The germline CDR1 and CDR2 sequences are SGHKS and YYEKEE (reference sequence). V lost 1 base, J lost 4 bases, and 2 bases stayed unmatched.

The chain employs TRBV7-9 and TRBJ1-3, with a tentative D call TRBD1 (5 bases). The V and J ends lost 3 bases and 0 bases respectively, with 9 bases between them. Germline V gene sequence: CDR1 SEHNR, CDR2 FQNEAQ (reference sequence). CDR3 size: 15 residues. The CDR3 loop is CASSLRQHSGNTIYF. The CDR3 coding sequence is TGTGCCAGCAGCTTGAGACAGCACTCTGGAAACACCATATATTTT. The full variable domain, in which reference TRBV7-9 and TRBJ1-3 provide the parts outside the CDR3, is DTGVSQNPRHKITKRGQNVTFRCDPISEHNRLYWYRQTLGQGPEFLTYFQNEAQLEKSRLLSDRFSAERPKGSFSTLEIQRTEQGDSAMYLCASSLRQHSGNTIYFGEGSWLTVV.

Here the CDR3 reads CAWRNKADTGNTIYF. In DNA form, the CDR3 reads TGTGCCTGGAGGAACAAGGCGGATACTGGAAACACCATATATTTT. This sequence joins TRBV30 and TRBJ1-3; D remains unclear. V shed 3 bases and J shed 2 bases, with 14 bases lying between them. The CDR3 spans 15 residues. Per the germline V gene, CDR1 is GTSNPN and CDR2 is SVGIG (reference sequence).

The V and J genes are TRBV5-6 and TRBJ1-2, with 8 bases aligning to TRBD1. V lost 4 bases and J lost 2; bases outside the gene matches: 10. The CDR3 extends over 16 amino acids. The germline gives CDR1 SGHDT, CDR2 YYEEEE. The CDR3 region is CASSTHDRGRNYGYTF. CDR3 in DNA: TGTGCCAGCAGCACCCACGACAGGGGAAGAAACTATGGCTACACCTTC.

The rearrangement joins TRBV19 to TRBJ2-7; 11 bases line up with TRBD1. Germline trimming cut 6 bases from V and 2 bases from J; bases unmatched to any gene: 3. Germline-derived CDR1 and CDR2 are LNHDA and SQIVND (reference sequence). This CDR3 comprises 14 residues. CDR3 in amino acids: CASRPGQGAYEQYF. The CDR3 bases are TGTGCCAGTAGACCGGGACAGGGGGCCTACGAGCAGTACTTC.

The CDR3 sequence is CASSYGAGGGYNEQFF. The DNA of the CDR3 is TGTGCCAGCAGTTACGGAGCGGGAGGCGGTTACAATGAGCAGTTCTTC. The chain uses TRBV6-5 and TRBJ2-1, with 9 bases fitting TRBD2. Germline V gives CDR1 MNHEY, CDR2 SVGAGI. This CDR3 comprises 16 residues. V was pared by 2 bases and J by 4 bases, with 6 bases of the junction left unmatched.

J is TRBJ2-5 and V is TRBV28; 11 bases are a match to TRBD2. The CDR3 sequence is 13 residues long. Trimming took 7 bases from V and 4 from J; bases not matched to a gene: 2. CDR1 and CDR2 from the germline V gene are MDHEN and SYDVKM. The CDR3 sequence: CASIGTSGETQYF. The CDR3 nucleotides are TGTGCCAGCATCGGGACTAGCGGAGAGACCCAGTACTTC.

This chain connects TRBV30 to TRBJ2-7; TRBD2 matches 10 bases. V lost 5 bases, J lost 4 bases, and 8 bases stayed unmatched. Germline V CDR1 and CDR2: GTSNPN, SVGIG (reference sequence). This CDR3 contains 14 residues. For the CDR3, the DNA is TGTGCCTGGGGTCCGGGACTAGCGCCGTACGAGCAGTACTTC. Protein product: CAWGPGLAPYEQYF.

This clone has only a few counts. In DNA, the CDR3 is TGTGCCAGCTCCCTTAGACAGGGATCCACCGCGGACTCCTACAATGAGCAGTTCTTC. Protein sequence: CASSLRQGSTADSYNEQFF. The chain uses TRBV18 and TRBJ2-1; 7 bases are shared with TRBD1. Germline loops: CDR1 KGHSH, CDR2 LQKENI. The CDR3 is 19 residues long. V trimming: 6 bases; J trimming: 0 bases; junction bases outside the gene matches: 17. The full variable domain, completed using reference TRBV18 and TRBJ2-1, is NAGVMQNPRHLVRRRGQEARLRCSPMKGHSHVYWYRQLPEEGLKFMVYLQKENIIDESGMPKERFSAEFPKEGPSILRIQQVVRGDSAAYFCASSLRQGSTADSYNEQFFGPGTRLTVL.

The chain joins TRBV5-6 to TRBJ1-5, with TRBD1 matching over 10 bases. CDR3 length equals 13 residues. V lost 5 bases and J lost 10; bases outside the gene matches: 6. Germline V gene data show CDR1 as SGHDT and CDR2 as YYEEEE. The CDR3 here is CASSLGTGEPQHF. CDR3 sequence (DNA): TGTGCCAGCAGTCTCGGGACAGGGGAACCCCAGCATTTT.

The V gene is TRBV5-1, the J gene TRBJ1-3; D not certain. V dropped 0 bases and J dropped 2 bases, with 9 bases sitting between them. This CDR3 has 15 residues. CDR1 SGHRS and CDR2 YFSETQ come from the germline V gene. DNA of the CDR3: TGCGCCAGCAGCTTGGTCCCGGTAGCTGGAAACACCATATATTTT. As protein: CASSLVPVAGNTIYF.

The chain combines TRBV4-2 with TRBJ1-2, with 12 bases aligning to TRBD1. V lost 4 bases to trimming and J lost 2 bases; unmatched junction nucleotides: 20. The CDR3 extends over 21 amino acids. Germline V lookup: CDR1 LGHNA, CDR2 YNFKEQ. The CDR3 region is CASSPLRGQGAPITRNYGYTF. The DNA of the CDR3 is TGTGCCAGCAGCCCTCTAAGGGGACAGGGGGCGCCTATTACTCGAAACTATGGCTACACCTTC.

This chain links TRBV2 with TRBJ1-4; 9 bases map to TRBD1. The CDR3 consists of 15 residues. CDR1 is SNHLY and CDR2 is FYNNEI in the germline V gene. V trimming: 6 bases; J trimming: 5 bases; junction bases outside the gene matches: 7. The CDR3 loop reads CASRVQGARNEKLFF. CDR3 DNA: TGTGCCAGCAGAGTACAGGGGGCCCGGAATGAAAAACTGTTTTTT.

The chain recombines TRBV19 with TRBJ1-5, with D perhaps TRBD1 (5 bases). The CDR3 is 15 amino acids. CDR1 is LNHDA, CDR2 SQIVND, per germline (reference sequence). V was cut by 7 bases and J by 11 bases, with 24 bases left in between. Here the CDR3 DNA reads TGTGCCAGTATAGAGGACATCATCCTCGGAGGGGCCCAGCATTTT. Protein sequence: CASIEDIILGGAQHF.

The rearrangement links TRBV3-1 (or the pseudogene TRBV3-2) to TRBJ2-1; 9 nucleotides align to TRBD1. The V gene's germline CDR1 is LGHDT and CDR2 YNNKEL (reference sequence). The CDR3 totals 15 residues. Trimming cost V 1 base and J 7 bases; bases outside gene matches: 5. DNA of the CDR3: TGTGCCAGCAGCCAAGGCGCGACAGGGGGGAATGAGCAGTTCTTC. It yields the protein CASSQGATGGNEQFF.

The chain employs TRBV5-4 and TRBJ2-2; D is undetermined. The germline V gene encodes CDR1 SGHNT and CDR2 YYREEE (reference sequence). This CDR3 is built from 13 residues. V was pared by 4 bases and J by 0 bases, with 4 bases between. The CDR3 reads CASSQTNTGELFF. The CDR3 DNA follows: TGTGCCAGCAGCCAAACGAACACCGGGGAGCTGTTTTTT.

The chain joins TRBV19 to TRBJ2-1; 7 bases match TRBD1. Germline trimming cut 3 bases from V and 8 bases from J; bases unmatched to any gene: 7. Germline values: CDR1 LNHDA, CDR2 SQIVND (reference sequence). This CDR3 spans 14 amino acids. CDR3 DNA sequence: TGTGCCAGTAGTATCTCCAGGGGGAGCGATGAGCAGTTCTTC. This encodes CASSISRGSDEQFF.

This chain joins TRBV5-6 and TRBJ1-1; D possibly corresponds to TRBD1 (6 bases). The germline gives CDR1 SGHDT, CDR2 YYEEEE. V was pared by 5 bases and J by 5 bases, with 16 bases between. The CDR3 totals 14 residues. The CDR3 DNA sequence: TGTGCCAGCAGACGCGGACAGAAGGGGACTGAAGCTTTCTTT. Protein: CASRRGQKGTEAFF.

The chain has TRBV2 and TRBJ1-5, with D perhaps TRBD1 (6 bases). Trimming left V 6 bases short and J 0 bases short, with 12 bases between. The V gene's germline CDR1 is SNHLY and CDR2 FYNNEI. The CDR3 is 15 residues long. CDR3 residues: CASRLQGNSNQPQHF. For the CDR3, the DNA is TGTGCCAGCAGACTCCAGGGGAATAGCAATCAGCCCCAGCATTTT.

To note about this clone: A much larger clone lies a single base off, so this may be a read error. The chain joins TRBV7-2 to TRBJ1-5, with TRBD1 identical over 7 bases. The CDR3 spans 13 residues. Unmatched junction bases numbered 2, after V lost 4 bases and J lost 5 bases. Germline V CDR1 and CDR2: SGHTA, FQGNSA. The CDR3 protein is CASSSQGDQPQHF. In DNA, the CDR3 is TGTGCCAGCAGCTCCCAGGGGGATCAGCCCCAGCATTTT.

CDR3 nucleotides: TGCGCCAGCAGCCGCGACAGTGATCGCGATAATTCACCCCTCCACTTT. Translated, it gives CASSRDSDRDNSPLHF. The chain carries TRBV5-1 and TRBJ1-6; the D gene is possibly TRBD1 (5 bases). V lost 4 bases and J 5 bases, leaving 16 bases between the germline ends. The CDR3 runs to 16 residues. CDR1 and CDR2 (germline): SGHRS, YFSETQ.

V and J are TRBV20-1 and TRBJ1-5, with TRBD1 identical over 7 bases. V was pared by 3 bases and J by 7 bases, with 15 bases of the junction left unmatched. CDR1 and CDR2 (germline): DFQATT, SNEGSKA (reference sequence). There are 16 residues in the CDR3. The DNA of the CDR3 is TGCAGTGCTAGTCCCCAACACTTGACAGGGCCCCAGCCCCAGCATTTT. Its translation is CSASPQHLTGPQPQHF.

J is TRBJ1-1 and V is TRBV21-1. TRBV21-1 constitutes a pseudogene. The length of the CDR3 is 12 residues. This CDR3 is CARRGGPTEAFF. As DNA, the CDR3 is TGTGCCAGGAGGGGGGGACCCACTGAAGCTTTCTTT.

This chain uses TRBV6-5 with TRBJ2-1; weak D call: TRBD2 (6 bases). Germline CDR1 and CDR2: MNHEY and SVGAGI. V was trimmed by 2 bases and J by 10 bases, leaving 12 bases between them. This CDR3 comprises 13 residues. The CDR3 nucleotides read TGTGCCAGCAGTTACCGGGGACTCAGAGAGCAGTTCTTC. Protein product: CASSYRGLREQFF.

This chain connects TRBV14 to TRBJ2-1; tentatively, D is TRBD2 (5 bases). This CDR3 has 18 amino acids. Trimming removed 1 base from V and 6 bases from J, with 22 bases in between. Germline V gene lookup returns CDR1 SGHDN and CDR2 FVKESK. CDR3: CASSQGYSGMGIRNEQFF. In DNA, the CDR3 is TGTGCCAGCAGCCAAGGGTATTCCGGGATGGGGATACGCAATGAGCAGTTCTTC.